Below, one TCR beta chain is given with its context. This entry is derived from a study of molecular identifiers for immune sequencing clone quantification. Whole-study context: RNA, taken in replicates from about 21,000 or 97,000 naive CD8 cells, was split five ways, with four sequenced.

Libraries of naive CD8 T cells were made from roughly 18,000 to 920,000 sorted cells. They used 10%, 30% or 50% RNA. Naive CD8 T cells were sorted as CD8+CD4-CCR7+CD45RA+. TCRdb fed the PCR reads into MiXCR, producing one record per CDR3 protein. The sample includes about 40,000 distinct CDR3 sequences, approximately 21% seen only once; the top ten take less than 1.2%. This CDR3 has 16 residues. The germline gives CDR1 SEHNR, CDR2 FQNEAQ (reference sequence). V shed 5 bases and J shed 0 bases, with 16 bases lying between them. The TCR comes from a human donor in good health. Some libraries in this study had Jurkat cell RNA spiked in. The J gene is TRBJ2-5, the V gene TRBV7-9; maybe TRBD2 (6 bases). What was sequenced was naive CD8+ T cells from blood, with Jurkat cell RNA spiked in. Subset given: FACS-sorted CD8+CD4-CCR7+CD45RA+ naive T cells. CDR3 amino acids: CASSTRLGRNQETQYF. CDR3 in DNA: TGTGCCAGCAGCACCCGACTAGGAAGAAACCAAGAGACCCAGTACTTC.